This T cell receptor beta chain emerged from a study of spatial heterogeneity in lung cancer. Trimming cost V 0 bases and J 5 bases, with 7 bases left between them. CDR1 and CDR2 (germline): SGHDN, FVKESK. The CDR3 loop spans 13 amino acids. This clonotype came up many times. Time point given: blood at routine non-recurrence follow-up after resection. TCRdb re-analysed the 5' RACE reads in MiXCR, keeping a single row per CDR3 protein. The sample holds under 20,000 distinct CDR3 sequences, 10% seen once. This rearrangement joins TRBV14 to TRBJ2-5; no reliable D call. The TCR originated in a female donor with early-stage non-small cell lung cancer. This sample comprised PBMCs, obtained at follow-up. The CDR3 here is CASSQEPVETQYF. CDR3 DNA sequence: TGTGCCAGCAGCCAAGAACCGGTGGAGACCCAGTACTTC.